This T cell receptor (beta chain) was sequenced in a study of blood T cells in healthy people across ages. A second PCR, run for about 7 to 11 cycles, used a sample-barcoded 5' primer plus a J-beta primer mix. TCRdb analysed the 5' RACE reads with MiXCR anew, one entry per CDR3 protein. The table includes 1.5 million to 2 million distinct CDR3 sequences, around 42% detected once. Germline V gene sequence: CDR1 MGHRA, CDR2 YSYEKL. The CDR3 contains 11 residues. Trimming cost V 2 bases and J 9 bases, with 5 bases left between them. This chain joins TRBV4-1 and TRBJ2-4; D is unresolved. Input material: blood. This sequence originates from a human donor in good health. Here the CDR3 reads CASSQLGIQYF. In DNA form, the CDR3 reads TGCGCCAGCAGCCAATTAGGCATTCAGTACTTC.